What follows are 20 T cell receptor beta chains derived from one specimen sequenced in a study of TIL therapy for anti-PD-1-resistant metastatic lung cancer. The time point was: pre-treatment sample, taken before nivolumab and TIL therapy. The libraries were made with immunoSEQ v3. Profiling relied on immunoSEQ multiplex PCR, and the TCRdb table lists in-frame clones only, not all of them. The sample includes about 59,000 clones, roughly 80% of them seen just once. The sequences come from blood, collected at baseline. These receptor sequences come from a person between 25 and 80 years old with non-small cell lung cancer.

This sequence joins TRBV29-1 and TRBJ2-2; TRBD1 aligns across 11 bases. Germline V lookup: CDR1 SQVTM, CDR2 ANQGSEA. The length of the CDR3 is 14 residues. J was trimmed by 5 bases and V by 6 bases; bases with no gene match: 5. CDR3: CSVGTGGTTGELFF. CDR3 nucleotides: TGCAGCGTCGGGACAGGGGGAACGACCGGGGAGCTGTTTTTT.

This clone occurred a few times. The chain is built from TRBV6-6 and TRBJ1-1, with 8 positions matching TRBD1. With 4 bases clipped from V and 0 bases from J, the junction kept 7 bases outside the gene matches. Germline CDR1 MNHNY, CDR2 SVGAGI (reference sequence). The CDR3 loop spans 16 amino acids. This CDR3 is CASSFRTGTMNTEAFF. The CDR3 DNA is TGTGCCAGCAGTTTTAGGACAGGGACCATGAACACTGAAGCTTTCTTT.

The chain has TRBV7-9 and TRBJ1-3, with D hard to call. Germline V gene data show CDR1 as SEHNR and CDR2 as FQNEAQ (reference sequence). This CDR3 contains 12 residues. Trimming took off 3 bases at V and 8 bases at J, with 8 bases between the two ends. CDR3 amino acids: CASSFSGDTIYF. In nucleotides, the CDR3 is TGTGCCAGCAGCTTTTCCGGGGACACCATATATTTT.

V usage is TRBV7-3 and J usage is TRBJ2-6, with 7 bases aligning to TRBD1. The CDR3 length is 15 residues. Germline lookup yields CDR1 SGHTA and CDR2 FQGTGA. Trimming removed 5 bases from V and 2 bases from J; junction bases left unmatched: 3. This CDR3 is CASSLDRAGANVLTF. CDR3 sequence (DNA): TGTGCCAGCAGCCTAGACAGGGCTGGGGCCAACGTCCTGACTTTC.

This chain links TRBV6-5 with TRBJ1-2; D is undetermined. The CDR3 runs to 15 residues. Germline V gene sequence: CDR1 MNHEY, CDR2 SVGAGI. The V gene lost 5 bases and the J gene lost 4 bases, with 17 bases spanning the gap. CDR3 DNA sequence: TGTGCCAGCAGTGGACGAACTGAGATCCTCTATGGCTACACCTTC. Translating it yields CASSGRTEILYGYTF.

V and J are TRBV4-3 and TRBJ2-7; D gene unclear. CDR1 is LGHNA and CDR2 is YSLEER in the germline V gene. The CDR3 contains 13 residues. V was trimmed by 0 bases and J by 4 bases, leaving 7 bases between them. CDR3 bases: TGCGCCAGCAGCCAAGAGAAGGCGTACGAGCAGTACTTC. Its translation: CASSQEKAYEQYF.

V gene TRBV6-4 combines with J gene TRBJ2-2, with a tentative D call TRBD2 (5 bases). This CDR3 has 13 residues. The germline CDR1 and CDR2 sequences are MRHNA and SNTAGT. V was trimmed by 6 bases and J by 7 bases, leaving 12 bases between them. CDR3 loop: CASSPSEGGELFF. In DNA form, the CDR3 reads TGTGCCAGCAGCCCTAGTGAGGGCGGGGAGCTGTTTTTT.

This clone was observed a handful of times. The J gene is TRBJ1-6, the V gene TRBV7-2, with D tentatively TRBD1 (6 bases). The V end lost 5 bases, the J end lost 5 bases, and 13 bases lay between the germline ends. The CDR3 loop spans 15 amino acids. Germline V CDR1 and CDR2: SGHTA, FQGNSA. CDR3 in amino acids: CASSTQGFNNSPLHF. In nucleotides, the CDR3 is TGTGCCAGCAGCACCCAGGGGTTCAATAATTCACCCCTCCACTTT.

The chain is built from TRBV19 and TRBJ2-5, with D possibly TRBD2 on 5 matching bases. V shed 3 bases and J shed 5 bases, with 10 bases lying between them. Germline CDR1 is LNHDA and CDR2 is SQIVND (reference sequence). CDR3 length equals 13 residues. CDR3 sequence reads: CASSIGLRETQYF. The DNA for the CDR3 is TGTGCCAGTAGTATTGGACTGCGGGAGACCCAGTACTTC.

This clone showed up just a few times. Here the CDR3 reads CASRPSGSSYEQYF. CDR3 bases: TGTGCCAGCAGACCTAGCGGCAGCTCCTACGAGCAGTACTTC. V and J are TRBV7-9 and TRBJ2-7, with 7 nucleotides matching TRBD2. The J segment lost 0 bases and the V segment lost 6 bases, leaving 5 bases of the junction unmatched. CDR1 is SEHNR and CDR2 is FQNEAQ in the germline V gene (reference sequence). This CDR3 contains 14 residues.

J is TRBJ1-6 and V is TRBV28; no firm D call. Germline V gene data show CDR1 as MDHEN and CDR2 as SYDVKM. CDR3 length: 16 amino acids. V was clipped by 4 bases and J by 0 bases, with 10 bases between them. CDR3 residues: CASSSGPSSYNSPLHF. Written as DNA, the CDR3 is TGTGCCAGCAGTTCGGGCCCTAGCTCCTATAATTCACCCCTCCACTTT.

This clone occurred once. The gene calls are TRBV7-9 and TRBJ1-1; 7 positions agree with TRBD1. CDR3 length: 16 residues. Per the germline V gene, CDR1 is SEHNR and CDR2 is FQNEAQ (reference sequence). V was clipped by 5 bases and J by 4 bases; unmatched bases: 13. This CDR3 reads CASSRRGQRESTEAFF. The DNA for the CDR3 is TGTGCCAGCAGCCGGCGGGGACAGCGGGAGAGCACTGAAGCTTTCTTT. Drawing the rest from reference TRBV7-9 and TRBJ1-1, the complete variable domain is DTGVSQNPRHKITKRGQNVTFRCDPISEHNRLYWYRQTLGQGPEFLTYFQNEAQLEKSRLLSDRFSAERPKGSFSTLEIQRTEQGDSAMYLCASSRRGQRESTEAFFGQGTRLTVV.

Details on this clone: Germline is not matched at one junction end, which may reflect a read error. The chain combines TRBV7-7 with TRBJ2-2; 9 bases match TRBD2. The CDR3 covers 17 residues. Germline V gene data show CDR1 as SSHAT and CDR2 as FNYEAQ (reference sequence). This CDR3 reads CASSLVWTSANTGELFF. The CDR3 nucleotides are TGTGCTAGCAGCTTAGTTTGGACTAGCGCAAACACCGGGGAGCTGTTTTTT.

The CDR3 spells CTSTPITLFYNQPQHF. CDR3 DNA sequence: TGCACCAGCACCCCCATCACACTTTTCTACAATCAGCCCCAGCATTTT. The gene calls are TRBV1 and TRBJ1-5. TRBV1 is a pseudogene. CDR3 length equals 16 residues.

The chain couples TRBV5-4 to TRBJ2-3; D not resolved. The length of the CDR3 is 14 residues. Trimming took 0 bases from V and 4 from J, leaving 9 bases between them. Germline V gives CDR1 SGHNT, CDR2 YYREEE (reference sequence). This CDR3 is CASSLALGSDTQYF. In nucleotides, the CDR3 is TGTGCCAGCAGCTTGGCTCTTGGGTCAGATACGCAGTATTTT.

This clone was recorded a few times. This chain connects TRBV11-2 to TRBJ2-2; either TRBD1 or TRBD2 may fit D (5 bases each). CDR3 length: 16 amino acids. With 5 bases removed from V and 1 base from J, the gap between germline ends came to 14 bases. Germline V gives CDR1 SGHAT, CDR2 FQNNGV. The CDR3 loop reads CASSQGTRVNTGELFF. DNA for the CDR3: TGTGCCAGCAGCCAAGGGACGAGAGTGAACACCGGGGAGCTGTTTTTT.

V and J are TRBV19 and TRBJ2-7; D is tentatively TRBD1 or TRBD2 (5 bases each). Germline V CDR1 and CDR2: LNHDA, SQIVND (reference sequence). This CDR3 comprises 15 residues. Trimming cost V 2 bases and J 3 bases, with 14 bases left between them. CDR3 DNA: TGTGCCAGTAGTATATTTGGGGGTTCCTACTACGAGCAGTACTTC. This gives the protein CASSIFGGSYYEQYF. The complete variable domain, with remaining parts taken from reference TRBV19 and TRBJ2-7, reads DGGITQSPKYLFRKEGQNVTLSCEQNLNHDAMYWYRQDPGQGLRLIYYSQIVNDFQKGDIAEGYSVSREKKESFPLTVTSAQKNPTAFYLCASSIFGGSYYEQYFGPGTRLTVT.

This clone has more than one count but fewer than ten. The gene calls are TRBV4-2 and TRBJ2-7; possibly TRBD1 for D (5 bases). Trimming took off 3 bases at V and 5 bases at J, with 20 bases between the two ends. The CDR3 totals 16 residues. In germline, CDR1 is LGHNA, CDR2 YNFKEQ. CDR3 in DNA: TGTGCCAGCAGCCAGTTTTTGGGGCAGGGATATGACGAGCAGTACTTC. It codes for CASSQFLGQGYDEQYF.

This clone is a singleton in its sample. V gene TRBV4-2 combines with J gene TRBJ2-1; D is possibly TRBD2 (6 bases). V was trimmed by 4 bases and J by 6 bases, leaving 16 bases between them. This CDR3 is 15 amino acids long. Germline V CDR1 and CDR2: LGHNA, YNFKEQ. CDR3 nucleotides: TGTGCCAGCAGCCCCACGCGTACCGGGGGCAATGAGCAGTTCTTC. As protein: CASSPTRTGGNEQFF.

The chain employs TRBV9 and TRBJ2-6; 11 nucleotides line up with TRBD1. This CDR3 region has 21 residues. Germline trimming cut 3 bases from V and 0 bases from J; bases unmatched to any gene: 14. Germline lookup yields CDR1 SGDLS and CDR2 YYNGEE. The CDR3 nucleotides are TGTGCCAGCAGCGACGTGTCCGGGACAGGGGGTTACAACTCTGGGGCCAACGTCCTGACTTTC. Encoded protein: CASSDVSGTGGYNSGANVLTF.